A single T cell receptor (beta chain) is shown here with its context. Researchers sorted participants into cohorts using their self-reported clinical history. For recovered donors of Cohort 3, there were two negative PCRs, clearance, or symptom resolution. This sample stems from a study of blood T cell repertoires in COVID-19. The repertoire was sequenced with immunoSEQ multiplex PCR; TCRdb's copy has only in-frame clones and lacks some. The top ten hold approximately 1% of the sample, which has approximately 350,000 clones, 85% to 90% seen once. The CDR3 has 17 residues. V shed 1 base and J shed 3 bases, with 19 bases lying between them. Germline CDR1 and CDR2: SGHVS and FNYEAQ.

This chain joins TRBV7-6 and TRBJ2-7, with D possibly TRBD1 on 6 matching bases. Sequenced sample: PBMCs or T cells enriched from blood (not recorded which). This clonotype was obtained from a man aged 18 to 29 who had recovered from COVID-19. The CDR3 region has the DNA TGTGCCAGCAGCTTAGGGGTCGGGGCAGGGGATTTCTACGAGCAGTACTTC. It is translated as CASSLGVGAGDFYEQYF.